This is a list of T cell receptor beta chains from one sample in a study of blood T cells in healthy people across ages. TCRdb called the 5' RACE reads again in MiXCR, with one record for every CDR3 protein. The profile shows approximately 600,000 distinct CDR3 sequences, about 53% of them singletons. The material sequenced was blood. The receptors derive from a man aged 60 to 75 in good health. CDR3s include the opening cysteine and the closing phenylalanine or tryptophan. The order of the fields is V gene, D gene, clone size, J gene, CDR3 protein, CDR3 DNA. D genes are given only for firm matches. Size is stated for part of the rows, as once, few or many counts, or as a class when the clone is expanded.

TRBV7-2,NA,NA,TRBJ2-5,CASSFVSRETQYF,TGTGCCAGCAGCTTCGTCAGCCGAGAGACCCAGTACTTC
TRBV2,NA,NA,TRBJ2-5,CASRYRERFQGTQYF,TGTGCCAGCAGATACAGGGAACGGTTTCAAGGGACCCAGTACTTC
TRBV2,TRBD2,NA,TRBJ2-1,CASSQNPWGRGGHNEQFF,TGTGCCAGCAGTCAGAACCCCTGGGGGCGGGGGGGCCACAATGAGCAGTTCTTC
TRBV29-1,NA,many,TRBJ1-5,CSVDQGGGQPQHF,TGCAGCGTTGACCAGGGAGGGGGTCAGCCCCAGCATTTT
TRBV28,NA,few,TRBJ1-4,CASSSGAREKLFF,TGTGCCAGCAGTTCGGGGGCTCGAGAAAAACTGTTTTTT
TRBV20-1,TRBD1,NA,TRBJ2-1,CSLETGGYEQFF,TGCAGCCTAGAGACAGGGGGCTATGAGCAGTTCTTC
TRBV10-1,NA,NA,TRBJ1-2,CASRKGPSLYGYTF,TGCGCCAGCAGGAAAGGGCCCTCTTTATATGGCTACACCTTC
TRBV29-1,TRBD2,once,TRBJ2-1,CSVGTSGGGYNEQFF,TGCAGCGTTGGCACTAGCGGGGGGGGATACAATGAGCAGTTCTTC
TRBV20-1,NA,few,TRBJ2-1,CSARDYRTRGIDEQFF,TGCAGTGCTAGAGATTACAGGACTAGGGGGATAGATGAGCAGTTCTTC
TRBV5-1,NA,NA,TRBJ2-6,CASSLDLSGANVLTF,TGCGCCAGCAGCTTGGACCTCTCTGGGGCCAACGTCCTGACTTTC
TRBV27,TRBD1,NA,TRBJ2-7,CASSLVGTGGREQYF,TGTGCCAGCAGTTTAGTAGGGACAGGGGGTCGCGAGCAGTACTTC
TRBV5-1,TRBD2,few,TRBJ2-1,CASSTGTSGGAEQFF,TGCGCCAGCAGCACCGGGACTAGCGGGGGGGCGGAGCAGTTCTTC
TRBV20-1,TRBD2,few,TRBJ2-3,CSARDGLAGGTQYF,TGCAGTGCTAGAGATGGACTAGCGGGGGGTACGCAGTATTTT
TRBV20-1,TRBD1,NA,TRBJ1-6,CSASRSGTGNSPLHF,TGCAGTGCTAGTCGGAGCGGGACAGGAAATTCACCCCTCCACTTT
TRBV6-5,TRBD2,NA,TRBJ2-4,CASSYSSAGGRRYIQYF,TGTGCCAGCAGTTACTCATCAGCGGGGGGGCGCAGATACATTCAGTACTTC